The next 10 T cell receptor beta chains were all read from a single sample in a study of Ad26.COV2.S vaccination and SARS-CoV-2 variants. This sample's treatment: approximately 18 received Ad26.COV2.S at low or high dose, single or two shots; about 5 received placebo; per-sample allocation not given. Samples analyzed were those drawn on day 63 after the first vaccine or placebo injection. Clones were read by immunoSEQ multiplex PCR, and TCRdb kept only the in-frame ones, dropping some. The sample holds about 450,000 clones, 80% to 90% seen once. This specimen consisted of peripheral blood, obtained in a trial of Ad26.COV2.S vaccine versus placebo. These receptors were taken from a person between 18 and 65 years old who received the Ad26.COV2.S COVID-19 vaccine or a placebo.

The chain links TRBV29-1 to TRBJ2-1; weak D call: TRBD1 (6 bases). The CDR3 is 13 amino acids. V lost 3 bases, J lost 5 bases, and 11 bases lay in between. Per germline, CDR1 SQVTM and CDR2 ANQGSEA. This chain's CDR3 is CSVERGRHNEQFF. Written as DNA, the CDR3 is TGCAGCGTTGAGAGGGGGAGACACAATGAGCAGTTCTTC.

The V call is TRBV28, the J call TRBJ2-7; the D gene is possibly TRBD1 (5 bases). V gave up 7 bases and J gave up 0 bases, with 10 bases separating them. The CDR3 covers 13 residues. CDR1 and CDR2 from the germline V gene are MDHEN and SYDVKM. The CDR3 loop is CASIYRNSYEQYF. In nucleotides, the CDR3 is TGTGCCAGCATTTACAGGAACTCCTACGAGCAGTACTTC.

The rearrangement links TRBV5-1 to TRBJ2-6, with TRBD1 identical over 9 bases. This CDR3 comprises 18 residues. V was clipped by 4 bases and J by 0 bases; unmatched bases: 8. Germline assignment: CDR1 SGHRS and CDR2 YFSETQ. CDR3 sequence (DNA): TGCGCCAGCAGCCCCTGGACAGGGGCCACCTCTGGGGCCAACGTCCTGACTTTC. Amino acid sequence: CASSPWTGATSGANVLTF.

This clone has a single count. The V call is TRBV2, the J call TRBJ2-5; no clear D. There are 14 residues in the CDR3. From germline, CDR1 is SNHLY and CDR2 FYNNEI. Between the trimmed V and J ends, which lost 3 bases and 4 bases, there was a span of 12 bases. The chain's CDR3 is CASSDHRAAETQYF. The CDR3 bases are TGTGCCAGCAGTGATCACCGGGCAGCAGAGACCCAGTACTTC.

The chain couples TRBV28 to TRBJ2-7, with D unresolved. This CDR3 is built from 13 residues. Germline V gene lookup returns CDR1 MDHEN and CDR2 SYDVKM. V lost 6 bases to trimming and J lost 0 bases, with 9 bases between them. DNA of the CDR3: TGTGCCAGCAGCCGTTTACTCTCCTACGAGCAGTACTTC. This translates into CASSRLLSYEQYF.

V gene TRBV18 combines with J gene TRBJ2-5; 10 bases agree with TRBD1. Germline V gene data show CDR1 as KGHSH and CDR2 as LQKENI. J gave up 5 bases and V 3 bases, and 9 bases lay outside the gene matches. The CDR3 is 16 residues long. The CDR3 loop reads CASSPMGQGSPETQYF. The CDR3 DNA follows: TGTGCCAGCTCACCCATGGGACAGGGGTCTCCGGAGACCCAGTACTTC.

This chain joins TRBV10-3 and TRBJ2-7, with 10 bases lining up with TRBD2. The CDR3 is 15 residues long. With V trimmed by 5 bases and J by 0 bases, 4 bases remained unmatched. The germline V gene encodes CDR1 ENHRY and CDR2 SYGVKD. The CDR3 here is CAISTSGDSSYEQYV. The CDR3 DNA is TGTGCCATCAGTACTAGCGGGGATAGCTCCTACGAGCAGTACGTC.

The rearrangement uses TRBV5-1 and TRBJ2-1; a weak D match, TRBD2 (6 bases). Trimming removed 3 bases from V and 7 bases from J, with 11 bases in between. This CDR3 has 13 residues. Germline V gene lookup returns CDR1 SGHRS and CDR2 YFSETQ. The CDR3 loop reads CASSSDYLNEQFF. CDR3 DNA sequence: TGCGCCAGCAGCTCGGACTACCTGAATGAGCAGTTCTTC.

V gene TRBV9 combines with J gene TRBJ2-1; D is perhaps TRBD1 (6 bases). The V gene lost 2 bases and the J gene lost 2 bases, with 17 bases spanning the gap. The CDR3 totals 17 residues. CDR1 is SGDLS and CDR2 is YYNGEE in the germline V gene. The CDR3 DNA reads TGTGCCAGCAGCGTCAACAGGGTGCCAACCCCCTACAATGAGCAGTTCTTC. It yields the protein CASSVNRVPTPYNEQFF.

The chain is built from TRBV4-2 and TRBJ1-5; D is uncertain. Trimming cost V 4 bases and J 5 bases, with 15 bases left between them. The length of the CDR3 is 15 residues. The V gene's germline CDR1 is LGHNA and CDR2 YNFKEQ. This CDR3 is CASSLSGRAYQPQHF. Here the CDR3 DNA reads TGTGCCAGCAGCCTTTCTGGTAGAGCCTATCAGCCCCAGCATTTT.